This T cell receptor beta chain comes out of a study of B cell selection in AIRE deficiency. Findings and caveats of the study: Shared Treg sequences were biased toward short CDR3s with few non-templated nucleotide insertions. AIRE-deficient Tconv and Treg repertoires matched healthy donors in TCRBV, CDR3 length, diversity. Only around a tenth of 3,500 to 4,500 shared Treg sequences were patient-specific; 30% to 40% healthy-specific. About 29% of healthy-donor shared Treg TCRbeta sequences appeared in patient Tconv cells.

Trimming shortened V by 0 bases and J by 5 bases, and 19 bases separated the two germline ends. The CDR3 length is 17 residues. The germline gives CDR1 LGHNA, CDR2 YSLEER. CD4+CD127+ cells were sorted as the conventional CD4 T cells. Comment on this clone: Its specificity is not known.

Only in-frame clones appear in the TCRdb table, and some are missing; sequencing was by immunoSEQ multiplex PCR. The repertoire has some 25,000 clones, around 97% of them found once; the top ten carry approximately 0.2%. This TCR was sampled from a human donor with AIRE deficiency. The J gene is TRBJ1-1, the V gene TRBV4-3; a weak D match, TRBD1 (6 bases). What was sequenced was conventional CD4+ T cells sorted from PBMCs. The CDR3 region is CASSQEWWGPIGTEAFF. In nucleotides, the CDR3 is TGCGCCAGCAGCCAAGAATGGTGGGGGCCGATTGGAACTGAAGCTTTCTTT.